This T cell receptor (beta chain) was retrieved from a study of T cells and Merkel cell carcinoma outcomes. TCRdb's table, derived via immunoSEQ multiplex PCR, lists solely in-frame clones and lacks some. The sample records 4,000 to 6,000 clones, approximately 84% being singletons. Per germline, CDR1 KGHSH and CDR2 LQKENI. The CDR3 runs 14 residues. Between the trimmed V and J ends, which lost 4 bases and 6 bases, there was a span of 13 bases. V and J are TRBV18 and TRBJ1-3; D is possibly TRBD1 (5 bases). This receptor was taken from a human donor with Merkel cell carcinoma. The sample comprised tumor tissue from Merkel cell carcinoma. The CDR3 sequence: CASSLPGPQNTIYF. The CDR3, as DNA: TGTGCCAGCTCACTCCCGGGACCACAAAACACCATATATTTT.